A selection of T cell receptor beta chains follows, all from one sample in a study of cytomegalovirus exposure and HLA in healthy donors. The assay was immunoSEQ multiplex PCR, and TCRdb's table has in-frame clones only and misses some. The sample lists roughly 20,000 clones; more than 80% were seen once. Sequenced: PBMCs. The source is a human donor in good health. Both conserved end residues are part of each CDR3. The D gene is left open where the match is weak. Clone size is not always given. Where it is, it says once, few, many or a class for expanded clones.

d_call,clone_size,v_call,cdr3_length,j_call,cdr3_aa,cdr3_nt
TRBD1,.,TRBV18,14,TRBJ2-7,CASSPGTGGYEQYF,TGTGCCAGCTCACCGGGGACAGGGGGATACGAGCAGTACTTC
.,.,TRBV5-1,13,TRBJ1-2,CASSTPGAGGYTF,TGCGCCAGCAGCACCCCAGGGGCGGGTGGCTACACCTTC
.,.,TRBV5-1,14,TRBJ2-7,CASSLEAGSYEQYF,TGCGCCAGCAGCTTGGAGGCAGGCTCCTACGAGCAGTACTTC
TRBD2,.,TRBV18,15,TRBJ2-1,CASSRASGRAIEQFF,TGTGCCAGCTCACGGGCTAGCGGGAGGGCCATTGAGCAGTTCTTC
.,.,TRBV23-1,10,TRBJ2-3,CARGGDTQYF,TGCGCCAGGGGGGGAGATACGCAGTATTTT
TRBD2,.,TRBV11-2,16,TRBJ2-3,CASSEPRLAGPDTQYF,TGTGCCAGCAGCGAACCGCGGTTAGCGGGGCCCGATACGCAGTATTTT
TRBD2,.,TRBV19,15,TRBJ2-1,CASSIRASGSDEQFF,TGTGCCAGTAGTATACGGGCTAGCGGGAGTGATGAGCAGTTCTTC
.,.,TRBV6-5,14,TRBJ2-7,CASSYATGNYEQYF,TGTGCCAGCAGTTACGCGACAGGAAACTACGAGCAGTACTTC
.,.,TRBV27,12,TRBJ2-3,CASSFSSDTQYF,TGTGCCAGCAGTTTTAGTTCAGATACGCAGTATTTT
.,.,TRBV7-9,15,TRBJ2-4,CASSLAEGYENIQYF,TGTGCCAGCAGCTTAGCGGAGGGGTATGAAAACATTCAGTACTTC
.,.,TRBV30,12,TRBJ2-7,CAWSLWGYEQYF,TGTGCCTGGAGTCTGTGGGGCTACGAGCAGTACTTC
.,.,TRBV4-1,16,TRBJ1-6,CASSQEADSYNSPLHF,TGCGCCAGCAGCCAAGAGGCGGACTCCTATAATTCACCCCTCCACTTT
TRBD1,.,TRBV5-1,15,TRBJ2-5,CASSSAGQGQETQYF,TGCGCCAGCAGCTCGGCGGGACAGGGTCAAGAGACCCAGTACTTC
.,.,TRBV16,14,TRBJ2-7,CASSQFRTSYEQYF,TGTGCCAGCAGCCAATTCCGCACCTCCTACGAGCAGTACTTC
TRBD1,.,TRBV19,16,TRBJ1-5,CASRLGQGLNNQPQHF,TGTGCCAGTAGGCTGGGACAGGGGTTGAACAATCAGCCCCAGCATTTT
TRBD2,.,TRBV7-6,15,TRBJ2-7,CASSLEGLAVYEQYF,TGTGCCAGCAGCTTAGAGGGACTAGCAGTATACGAGCAGTACTTC
TRBD1,.,TRBV7-2,13,TRBJ2-3,CANSNGQVNTQYF,TGTGCCAACAGCAATGGACAGGTTAATACGCAGTATTTT
TRBD2,.,TRBV14,17,TRBJ2-5,CASSQYTSGASRETQYF,TGTGCCAGCAGCCAATACACTAGCGGGGCCTCCCGAGAGACCCAGTACTTC
TRBD2,.,TRBV7-2,15,TRBJ2-7,CASSSQRGTPYEQYF,TGTGCCAGCAGCTCCCAGCGGGGGACCCCCTACGAGCAGTACTTC
.,.,TRBV4-2,16,TRBJ2-2,CASSQVRGVNTGELFF,TGTGCCAGCAGCCAAGTTCGCGGAGTTAACACCGGGGAGCTGTTTTTT
TRBD1,.,TRBV4-2,17,TRBJ1-6,CASSQTHSGTAYSPLHF,TGTGCCAGCAGCCAAACCCACTCTGGGACAGCTTATTCACCCCTCCACTTT
.,few,TRBV6-1,14,TRBJ1-3,CASNQDFSGNTIYF,TGTGCCAGCAATCAGGATTTCTCTGGAAACACCATATATTTT
.,once,TRBV5-4,15,TRBJ1-2,CASSSLLQGSHGYTF,TGTGCCAGCAGCTCCCTCCTACAGGGTAGTCATGGCTACACCTTC
TRBD2,.,TRBV27,16,TRBJ2-7,CASSLSVLAGSYEQYF,TGTGCCAGCAGTTTAAGCGTCCTAGCGGGTTCCTACGAGCAGTACTTC
TRBD2,.,TRBV4-1,16,TRBJ2-7,CASSQGFGGSSYEQYF,TGCGCCAGCAGCCAAGGCTTCGGCGGGAGCTCCTACGAGCAGTACTTC
TRBD1,.,TRBV6-5,16,TRBJ2-5,CASSYRPRDRRETQYF,TGTGCCAGCAGTTACAGGCCCCGGGACAGGCGGGAGACCCAGTACTTC
.,once,TRBV4-3,14,TRBJ1-3,CASSRITGGNTIYF,TGCGCCAGCAGCCGCATCACAGGGGGAAACACCATATATTTT
.,once,TRBV18,16,TRBJ1-3,CASSRGNGYSGNTIYF,TGTGCCAGCTCTCGCGGGAACGGATACTCTGGAAACACCATATATTTT
TRBD2,.,TRBV27,13,TRBJ2-7,CATGAGGPYEQYF,TGTGCCACCGGGGCGGGAGGGCCCTACGAGCAGTACTTC